This T cell receptor beta chain was observed in a study of shared clonotypes between healthy human individuals. In the study overall: Donors, aged 18 to 49, were a couple of women and a few men. A donor's plate count was three for CD4 naive and three for CD4 memory; CD8 naive had two and CD8 memory one. Study results and caveats: Naive subsets typically showed greater estimated richness than memory subsets.

Using immunoSEQ multiplex PCR, the repertoire was profiled, and TCRdb retains in-frame clones only, with some absent. Here the sample spans fewer than 1.6 million clones, 98% being singletons. Recent vaccinations or acute infections were absent in the healthy HIV-negative adult donors. On this clone itself: Its antigen is unidentified.

Germline CDR1 SGDLS, CDR2 YYNGEE. V was pared by 0 bases and J by 5 bases, with 14 bases between. The length of the CDR3 is 15 residues. This chain links TRBV9 with TRBJ2-5; D assignment may be TRBD1 or TRBD2 (5 bases each). The receptor was isolated from a young man in good health. The sequencing sample was made of naive CD4+ T cells sorted from blood. The subset was: CD45RA+ positively selected. CDR3 bases: TGTGCCAGCAGCGTAGACGGCTGGGGGTCGGAGACCCAGTACTTC. Its protein product is CASSVDGWGSETQYF.